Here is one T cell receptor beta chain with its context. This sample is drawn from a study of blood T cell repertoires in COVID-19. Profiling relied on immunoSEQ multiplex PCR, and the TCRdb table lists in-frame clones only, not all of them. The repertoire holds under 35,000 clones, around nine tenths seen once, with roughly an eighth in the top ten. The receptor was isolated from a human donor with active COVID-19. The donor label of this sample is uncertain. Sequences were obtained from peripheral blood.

CDR3 in amino acids: CASSAGVDQPQHF. In nucleotides, the CDR3 is TGTGCCAGCAGTGCAGGGGTGGATCAGCCCCAGCATTTT. The V call is TRBV5-4, the J call TRBJ1-5, with a possible D match to TRBD1 (6 bases). Germline loops: CDR1 SGHNT, CDR2 YYREEE (reference sequence). Trimming took off 5 bases at V and 5 bases at J, with 11 bases between the two ends. CDR3 length equals 13 residues.